This record covers a single T cell receptor beta chain. This clonotype was found many times. Its antigen has not been determined. Base qualities are not provided; no much larger clone lies one nucleotide away. The source of the sample is a study of spatial heterogeneity in lung cancer (dated by TCRdb to 2018 to 2020). Background for the entire study: Beta-chain transcripts were consistently detected in greater numbers than alpha-chain transcripts, which likely reflects a higher abundance of beta-chain transcripts. Both alpha and beta chains were TCR-sequenced in around 230 tumor regions, around 65 matched nontumor lung samples and 55 to 60 PBMC samples obtained at surgery. In the raw uncorrected reads, each unique combination of TCR and UMI appeared more than ten times on average. The study quantitatively compared TCR alpha and beta repertoires across multiple tumor regions, matched nontumor lung and blood in non-small cell lung cancer. The study linked features of the TCR repertoire to counts of nonsynonymous mutations, which were determined by whole-exome sequencing of tumor tissue.

The sample's time point, from its label and the paper: sample taken at primary tumor resection. For TCR sequencing, whole RNA was extracted from tumor and nontumor lung tissue, or from cryopreserved PBMC samples, and no cell sorting was done. The donors were about 65 patients from the lung TRACERx cohort who had early-stage, untreated non-small cell lung cancer. Only patients with enough RNA available from two or more tumor regions were chosen for TCR sequencing. Library creation used 5' RACE. For sequencing, a NextSeq 500 was employed. In the TCR library protocol, a unique molecular identifier was attached to each TCR cDNA molecule so that PCR and sequencing errors could be corrected. From the authors' description of their analysis: TCR identification, UMI-based error correction and CDR3 extraction were all carried out with Decombinator tools. Expanded TCRs were defined as those above a frequency of 2 per 1,000, corresponding to the top 1% of the tumor frequency distribution. Rényi diversity was computed with the R vegan package after subsampling each repertoire 100 times to 5,000 TCRs. CDR3 similarity networks were built from amino acid triplet string-kernel similarity, connecting CDR3s with pairwise similarity above 0.82. TCRdb took the public reads, trimmed them with fastp at Q25, ran MiXCR for clone calling and kept in-frame beta chains. One record per CDR3 amino acid sequence lists the most common genes and DNA. The V and J calls and clone size are TCRdb's, not the authors'. For this sample there are some 47,000 distinct CDR3 sequences; about 7% appear just once. About 2.6% of the sample goes to the ten largest clones.

Summary of the overall study and its limitations: Ubiquitous expanded tumor TCRs showed up in blood more often at tumor resection than at routine follow-up. Additional single-cell paired TCR alpha and beta sequencing was considered necessary to confirm, at a functional level, the hypothesis that regional TCRs recognize regional mutations.

The sequence was collected from a female donor with early-stage non-small cell lung cancer. The sequencing used PBMCs, collected at surgery.

CDR3 loop: CASTHSVNTEAFF. Read as DNA, the sequence is TGTGCCAGCACCCATTCGGTGAACACTGAAGCTTTCTTT. In this chain, TRBV12-3 or TRBV12-4 is recombined with TRBJ1-1, with no confident D gene call. V is shortened by 7 bases, J by 0 bases, and the region joining them spans 9 bases. Its CDR3 holds 13 amino acids, cysteine through phenylalanine. Left in the record is the CDR3 DNA by itself, 39 bases read in frame from the first base.